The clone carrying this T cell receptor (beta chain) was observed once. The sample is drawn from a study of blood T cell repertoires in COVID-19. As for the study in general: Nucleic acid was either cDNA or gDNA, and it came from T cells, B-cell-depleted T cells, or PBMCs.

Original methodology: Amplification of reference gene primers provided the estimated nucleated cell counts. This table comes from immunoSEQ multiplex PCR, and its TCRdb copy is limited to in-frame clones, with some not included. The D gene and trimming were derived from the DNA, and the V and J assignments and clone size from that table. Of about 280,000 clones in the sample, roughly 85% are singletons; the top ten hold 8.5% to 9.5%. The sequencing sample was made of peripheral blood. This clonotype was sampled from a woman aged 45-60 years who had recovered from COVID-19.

The CDR3, as DNA: TGTGCCACCAGCAGACTTAGAGCGGGAGGGAGCTCCTACAATGAGCAGTTCTTC. It codes for CATSRLRAGGSSYNEQFF. The V and J genes are TRBV15 and TRBJ2-1; TRBD2 agrees at 10 bases. The CDR3 is 18 residues long. The ends lost 2 bases at V and 0 bases at J; junction bases unmatched: 7. Germline V gene data show CDR1 as LNHNV and CDR2 as YYDKDF (reference sequence).